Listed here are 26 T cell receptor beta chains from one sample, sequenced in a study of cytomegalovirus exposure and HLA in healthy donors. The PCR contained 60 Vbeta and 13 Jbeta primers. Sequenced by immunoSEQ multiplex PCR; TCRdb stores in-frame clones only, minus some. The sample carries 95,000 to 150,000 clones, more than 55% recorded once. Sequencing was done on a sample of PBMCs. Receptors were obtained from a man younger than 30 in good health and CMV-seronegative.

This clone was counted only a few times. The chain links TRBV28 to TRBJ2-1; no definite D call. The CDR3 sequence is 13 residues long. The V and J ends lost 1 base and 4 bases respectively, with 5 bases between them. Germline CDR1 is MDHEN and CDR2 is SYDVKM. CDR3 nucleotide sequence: TGTGCCAGCAGTTTATCGAGTTACAATGAGCAGTTCTTC. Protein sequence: CASSLSSYNEQFF.

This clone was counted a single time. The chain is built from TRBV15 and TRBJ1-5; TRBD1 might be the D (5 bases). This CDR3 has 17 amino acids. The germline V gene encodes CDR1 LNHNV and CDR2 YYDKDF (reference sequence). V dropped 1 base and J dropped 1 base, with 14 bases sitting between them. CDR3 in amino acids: CATSRGSGGGSNQPQHF. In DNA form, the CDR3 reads TGTGCCACCAGCAGAGGCTCGGGGGGGGGAAGCAATCAGCCCCAGCATTTT. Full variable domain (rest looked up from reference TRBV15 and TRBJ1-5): DAMVIQNPRYQVTQFGKPVTLSCSQTLNHNVMYWYQQKSSQAPKLLFHYYDKDFNNEADTPDNFQSRRPNTSFCFLDIRSPGLGDTAMYLCATSRGSGGGSNQPQHFGDGTRLSIL.

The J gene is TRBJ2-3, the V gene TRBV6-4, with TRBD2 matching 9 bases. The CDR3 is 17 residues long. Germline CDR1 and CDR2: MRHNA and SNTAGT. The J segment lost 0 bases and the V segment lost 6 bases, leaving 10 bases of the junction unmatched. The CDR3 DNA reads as TGTGCCAGCAGCCGCGGGGGTAGCGGGGGTAGCACAGATACGCAGTATTTT. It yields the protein CASSRGGSGGSTDTQYF.

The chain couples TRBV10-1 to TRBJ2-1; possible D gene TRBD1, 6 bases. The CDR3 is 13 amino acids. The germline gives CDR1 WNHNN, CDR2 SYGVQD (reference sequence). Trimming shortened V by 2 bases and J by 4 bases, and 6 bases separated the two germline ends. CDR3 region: CASSEGTYNEQFF. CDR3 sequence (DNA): TGCGCCAGCAGTGAGGGGACATACAATGAGCAGTTCTTC.

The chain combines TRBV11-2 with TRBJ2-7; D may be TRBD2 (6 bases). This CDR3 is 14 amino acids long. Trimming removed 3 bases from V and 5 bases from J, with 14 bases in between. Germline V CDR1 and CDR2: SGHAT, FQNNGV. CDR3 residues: CASSFVRGKHEQYF. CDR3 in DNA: TGTGCCAGCAGCTTTGTGCGGGGAAAGCACGAGCAGTACTTC.

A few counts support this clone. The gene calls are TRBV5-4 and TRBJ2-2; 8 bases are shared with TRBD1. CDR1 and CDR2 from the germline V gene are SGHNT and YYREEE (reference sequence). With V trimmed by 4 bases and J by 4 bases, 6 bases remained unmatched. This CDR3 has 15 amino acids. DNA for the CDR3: TGTGCCAGCAGCACCGACAGGGGAGCCACCGGGGAGCTGTTTTTT. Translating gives CASSTDRGATGELFF.

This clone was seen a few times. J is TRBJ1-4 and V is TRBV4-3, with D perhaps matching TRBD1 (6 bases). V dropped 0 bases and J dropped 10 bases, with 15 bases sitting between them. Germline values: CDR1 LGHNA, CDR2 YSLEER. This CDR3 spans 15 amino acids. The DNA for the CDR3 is TGCGCCAGCAGCCAAGACCAGGGGAACTTGGGAAAACTGTTTTTT. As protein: CASSQDQGNLGKLFF.

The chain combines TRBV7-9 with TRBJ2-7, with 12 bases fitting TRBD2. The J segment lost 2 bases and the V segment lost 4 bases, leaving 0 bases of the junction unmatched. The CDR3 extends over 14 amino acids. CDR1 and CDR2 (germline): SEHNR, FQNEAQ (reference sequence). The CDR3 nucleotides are TGTGCCAGCAGCTCTAGCGGGAGGGCCTACGAGCAGTACTTC. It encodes CASSSSGRAYEQYF.

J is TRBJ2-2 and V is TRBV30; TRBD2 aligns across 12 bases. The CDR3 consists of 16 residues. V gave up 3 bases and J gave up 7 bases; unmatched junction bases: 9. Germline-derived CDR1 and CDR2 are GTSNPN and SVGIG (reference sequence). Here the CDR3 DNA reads TGTGCCTGGAGCCTCCCTAGCGGGGGGGTGATCGGGGAGCTGTTTTTT. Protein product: CAWSLPSGGVIGELFF. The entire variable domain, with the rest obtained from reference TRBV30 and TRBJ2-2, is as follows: SQTIHQWPATLVQPVGSPLSLECTVEGTSNPNLYWYRQAAGRGLQLLFYSVGIGQISSEVPQNLSASRPQDRQFILSSKKLLLSDSGFYLCAWSLPSGGVIGELFFGEGSRLTVL.

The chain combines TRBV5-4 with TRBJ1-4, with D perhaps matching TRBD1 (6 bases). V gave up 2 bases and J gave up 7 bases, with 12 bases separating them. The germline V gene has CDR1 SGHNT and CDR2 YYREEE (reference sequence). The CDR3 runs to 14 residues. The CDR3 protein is CASSFPGAAEKLFF. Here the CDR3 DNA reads TGTGCCAGCAGCTTCCCAGGGGCCGCTGAAAAACTGTTTTTT.

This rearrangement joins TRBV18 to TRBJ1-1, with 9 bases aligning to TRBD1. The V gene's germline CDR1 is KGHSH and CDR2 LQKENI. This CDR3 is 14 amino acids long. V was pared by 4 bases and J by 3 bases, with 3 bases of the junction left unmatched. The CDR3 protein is CASSHRGPDTEAFF. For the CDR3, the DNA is TGTGCCAGCTCACACAGGGGGCCCGACACTGAAGCTTTCTTT.

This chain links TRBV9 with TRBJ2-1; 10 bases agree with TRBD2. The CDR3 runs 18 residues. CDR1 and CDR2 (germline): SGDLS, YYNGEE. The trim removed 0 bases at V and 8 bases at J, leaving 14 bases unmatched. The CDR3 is CASSVEPLAGVGRDEQFF. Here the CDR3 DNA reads TGTGCCAGCAGCGTAGAGCCCCTAGCGGGAGTGGGGAGGGATGAGCAGTTCTTC.

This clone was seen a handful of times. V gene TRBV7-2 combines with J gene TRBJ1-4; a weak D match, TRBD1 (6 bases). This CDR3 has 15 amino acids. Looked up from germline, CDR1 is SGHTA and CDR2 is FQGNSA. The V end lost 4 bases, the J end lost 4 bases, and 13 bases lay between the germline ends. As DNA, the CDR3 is TGTGCCAGCAGCTCTTCCGACAGGCATAATGAAAAACTGTTTTTT. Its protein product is CASSSSDRHNEKLFF.

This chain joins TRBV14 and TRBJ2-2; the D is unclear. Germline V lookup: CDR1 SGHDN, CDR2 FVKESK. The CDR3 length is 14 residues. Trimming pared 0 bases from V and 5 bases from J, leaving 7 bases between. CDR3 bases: TGTGCCAGCAGCCAAGATCCCCGGACCGGGGAGCTGTTTTTT. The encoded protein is CASSQDPRTGELFF.

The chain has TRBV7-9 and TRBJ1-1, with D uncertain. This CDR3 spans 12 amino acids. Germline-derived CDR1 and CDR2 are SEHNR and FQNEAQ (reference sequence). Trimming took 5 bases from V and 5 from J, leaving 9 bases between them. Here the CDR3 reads CASSPSGTEAFF. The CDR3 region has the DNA TGTGCCAGCAGCCCCTCAGGAACTGAAGCTTTCTTT.

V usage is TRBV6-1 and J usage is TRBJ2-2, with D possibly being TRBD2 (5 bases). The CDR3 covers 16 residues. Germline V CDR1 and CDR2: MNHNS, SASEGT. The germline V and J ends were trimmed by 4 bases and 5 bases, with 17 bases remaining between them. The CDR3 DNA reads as TGTGCCAGCAGTGGGCCCGCCAGGTCGGGGACCGGGGAGCTGTTTTTT. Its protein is CASSGPARSGTGELFF.

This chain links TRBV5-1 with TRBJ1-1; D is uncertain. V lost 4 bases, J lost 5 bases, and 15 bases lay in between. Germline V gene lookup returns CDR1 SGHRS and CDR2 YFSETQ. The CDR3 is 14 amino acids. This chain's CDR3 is CASSPKPSRTEAFF. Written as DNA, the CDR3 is TGCGCCAGCAGCCCAAAACCGTCCAGGACTGAAGCTTTCTTT.

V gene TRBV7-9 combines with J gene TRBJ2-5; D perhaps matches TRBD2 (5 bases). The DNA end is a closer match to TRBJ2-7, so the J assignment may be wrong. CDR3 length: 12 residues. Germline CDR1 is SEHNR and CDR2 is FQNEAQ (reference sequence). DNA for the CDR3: TGTGCCAGCAGCGTTGGGAGCTACGAGCAGTACTTC. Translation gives CASSVGSYEQYF.

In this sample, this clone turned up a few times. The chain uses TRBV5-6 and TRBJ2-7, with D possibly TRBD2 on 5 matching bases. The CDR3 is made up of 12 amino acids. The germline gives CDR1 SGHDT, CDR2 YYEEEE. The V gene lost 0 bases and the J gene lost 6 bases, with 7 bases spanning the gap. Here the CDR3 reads CASSLVEGEQYF. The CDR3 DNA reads TGTGCCAGCAGCTTGGTAGAGGGCGAGCAGTACTTC.

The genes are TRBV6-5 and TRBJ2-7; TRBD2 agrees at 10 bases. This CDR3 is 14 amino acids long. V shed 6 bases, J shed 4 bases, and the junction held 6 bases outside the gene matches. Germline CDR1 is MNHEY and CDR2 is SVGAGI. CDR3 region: CASRQTSGEYEQYF. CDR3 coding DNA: TGTGCCAGCAGGCAAACTAGCGGGGAATACGAGCAGTACTTC.

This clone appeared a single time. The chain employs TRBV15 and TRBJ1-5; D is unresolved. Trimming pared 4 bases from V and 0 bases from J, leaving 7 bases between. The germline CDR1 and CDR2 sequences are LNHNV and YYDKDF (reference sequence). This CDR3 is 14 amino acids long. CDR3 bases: TGTGCCACCAGCATGGGCTATAGCAATCAGCCCCAGCATTTT. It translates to CATSMGYSNQPQHF.

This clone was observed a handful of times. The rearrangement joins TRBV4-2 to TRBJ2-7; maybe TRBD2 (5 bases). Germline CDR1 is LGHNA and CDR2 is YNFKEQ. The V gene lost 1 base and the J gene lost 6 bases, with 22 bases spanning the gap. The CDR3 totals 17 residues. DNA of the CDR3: TGTGCCAGCAGCCAAGTCTTCGGGCAGTCCGTACTAGGCGAGCAGTACTTC. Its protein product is CASSQVFGQSVLGEQYF.

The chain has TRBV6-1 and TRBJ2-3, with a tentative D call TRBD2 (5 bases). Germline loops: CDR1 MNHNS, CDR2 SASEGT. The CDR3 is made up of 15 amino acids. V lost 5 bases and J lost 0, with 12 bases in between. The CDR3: CASSRTLTSTDTQYF. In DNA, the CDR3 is TGTGCCAGCAGTCGGACTCTAACTAGCACAGATACGCAGTATTTT.

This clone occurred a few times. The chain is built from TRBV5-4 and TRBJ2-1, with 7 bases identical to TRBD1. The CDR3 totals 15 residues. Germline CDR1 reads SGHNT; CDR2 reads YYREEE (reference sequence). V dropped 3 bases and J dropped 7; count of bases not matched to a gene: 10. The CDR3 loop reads CASSSRDSVLNEQFF. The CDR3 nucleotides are TGTGCCAGCAGCTCCCGGGACAGCGTTTTGAATGAGCAGTTCTTC.

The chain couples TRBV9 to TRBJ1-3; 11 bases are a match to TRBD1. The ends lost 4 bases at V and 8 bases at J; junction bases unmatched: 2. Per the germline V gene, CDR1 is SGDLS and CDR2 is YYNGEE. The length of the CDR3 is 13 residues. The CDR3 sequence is CASSRTGGHTIYF. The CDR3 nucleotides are TGTGCCAGCAGCCGGACAGGGGGCCACACCATATATTTT.

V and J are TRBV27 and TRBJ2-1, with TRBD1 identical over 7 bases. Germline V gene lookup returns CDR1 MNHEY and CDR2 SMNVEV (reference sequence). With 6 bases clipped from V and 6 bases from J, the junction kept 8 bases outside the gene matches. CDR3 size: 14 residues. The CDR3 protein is CASSPQGPGNEQFF. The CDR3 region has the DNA TGTGCCAGCAGCCCACAGGGGCCCGGCAATGAGCAGTTCTTC.